This entry describes one T cell receptor (beta chain). The data are from a study of blood T cell repertoires in COVID-19. There are 14 residues in the CDR3. V was clipped by 3 bases and J by 5 bases, with 12 bases between them. Germline loops: CDR1 ENHRY, CDR2 SYGVKD. Sequencing was performed with immunoSEQ multiplex PCR; in TCRdb, only in-frame clones are kept and a portion is missing. The table shows 110,000 to 150,000 clones, with approximately 90% occurring only once. The genes are TRBV10-3 and TRBJ2-3, with D perhaps matching TRBD1 (6 bases). The sequencing input was peripheral blood. This sequence was found in a woman at least 80 years old with acute or convalescent COVID-19. The chain's CDR3 is CAISDRQAQDTQYF. CDR3 DNA: TGTGCCATCAGTGATCGACAGGCTCAAGATACGCAGTATTTT.